This T cell receptor (beta chain) stems from a study of blood T cell repertoires in COVID-19 (dated by TCRdb to the early 2020s). For the wider study: Collaborator samples came from the United States, Italy and Spain and covered acute and convalescent phases of COVID-19. The repertoires were released in a freely available public database intended as a resource for research on the immune response to SARS-CoV-2. The material from the prospective study consisted of cDNA or gDNA derived from T cells, B-cell-depleted T cells, or PBMCs. The dataset comprised deeply sampled blood TCRbeta repertoires from subjects exposed to, actively infected with, or recovered from COVID-19. Where HLA class I and class II types were available, the types were taken from metadata supplied by the sample provider, not from assay-based typing. The samples were drawn from the first 160 participants of the ongoing ImmuneRACE study and from 950 to 1,500 subjects provided by 6 global collaborators. A de-identified subject ID, COVID-19 status, age in years and sex were almost always included in the sample metadata.

Overall results and qualifications from the work: The amount of clinical and demographic metadata varied by source and participant and was provided uncurated.

The immunoSEQ Assay, a bias-controlled multiplex PCR, was used to amplify TCRbeta CDR3 regions from genomic DNA. In the source study's methods: The number of nucleated cells in each sample was estimated from the amplification of reference gene primers within the assay. To quantify the absolute abundance of each unique TCRbeta CDR3 rearrangement, sequence reads were collapsed and filtered. For each sample, productive Simpson clonality was calculated as the square root of Simpson's diversity index over productive rearrangements. TCRdb retrieved this table from immuneACCESS and kept in-frame rearrangements only. Not all clones are present; in checked studies, unresolved V genes account for under half, and no reason is known for the remainder. From that table come the V and J calls and clone size; the DNA was used to work out D and trimming. The sample table lists 290,000 or so clones, 80% to 95% of them with a count of one. 1% to 1.3% of the sample belongs to the ten largest clones.

Including cysteine and phenylalanine, the CDR3 has 13 amino acids. Kept here is only the CDR3 DNA, which spans 39 bases and is read in frame from base 1. The germline V end is reduced by 2 bases and the J end by 7 bases; junction bases left unmatched: 4. CDR1 MNHEY and CDR2 SMNVEV are derived from the germline V gene (reference sequence). Remarks on this clone: Its binding antigen is unknown. Per-base qualities were not stored, and no clone one base away is much larger.

Participants in the prospective study were aged about 18 to 95 years, lived in under 30 United States geographic areas, and enrolled through a virtual design. In the prospective study, cohorts were assigned on the basis of participant-reported clinical history obtained from a screening survey and a study questionnaire. Recovered participants in ImmuneRACE Cohort 3 were defined as having two consecutive negative NP/OP PCR tests, clearance from a healthcare professional, or resolution of symptoms. Mobile phlebotomists in the prospective study collected whole blood, serum and a nasopharyngeal or oropharyngeal swab from every participant. Over a roughly 2-month period, participants in the prospective study had the option of providing additional blood draws and questionnaires. Prospective study blood samples were shipped either frozen or at room temperature before DNA extraction.

Sequenced material: PBMCs or T cells enriched from blood (not recorded which). The chain is assembled from TRBV27 and TRBJ2-7; TRBD1 aligns with 8 central bases. This TCR was sampled from a woman aged 25-40 years who had recovered from COVID-19. The bases read TGTGCCAGCAGTTTAAGGACAGGGTTTGAGCAGTACTTC. Translated, this gives CASSLRTGFEQYF.